The clone carrying this T cell receptor beta chain was found a few times. Preparation of the TCRbeta library used unique molecular identifiers. TCRdb used MiXCR to reprocess the PCR reads, holding one entry per CDR3 protein. In the table there are 600,000 to 700,000 distinct CDR3 sequences, around 16% of which are singletons. The entry originates in a study of T-cell reconstitution after alpha-beta-depleted transplantation in children. The germline V gene encodes CDR1 SGHRS and CDR2 YFSETQ. V dropped 4 bases and J dropped 11 bases, with 15 bases sitting between them. The CDR3 covers 12 residues. This sequence originates from a human donor who donated a stem cell graft to a child with acute myeloid leukemia. The sequencing used PBMCs from the stem cell graft donor, collected from the stem cell graft. The chain joins TRBV5-1 to TRBJ1-1, with D possibly TRBD1 on 5 matching bases. The CDR3 DNA is TGCGCCAGCAGCAATGAGGCAGGGTTGGCTTTCTTT. Protein sequence: CASSNEAGLAFF.